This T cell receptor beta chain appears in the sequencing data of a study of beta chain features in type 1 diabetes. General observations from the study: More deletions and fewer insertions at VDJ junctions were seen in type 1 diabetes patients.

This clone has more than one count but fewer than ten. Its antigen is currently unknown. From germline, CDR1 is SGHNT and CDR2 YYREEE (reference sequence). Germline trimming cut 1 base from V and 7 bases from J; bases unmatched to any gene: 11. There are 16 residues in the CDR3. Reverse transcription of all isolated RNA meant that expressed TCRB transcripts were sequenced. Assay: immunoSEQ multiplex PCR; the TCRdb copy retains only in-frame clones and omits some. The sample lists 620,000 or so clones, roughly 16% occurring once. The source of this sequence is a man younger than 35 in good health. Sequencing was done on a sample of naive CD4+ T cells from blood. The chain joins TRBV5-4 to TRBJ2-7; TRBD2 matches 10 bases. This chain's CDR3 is CASSLISWTSGPEQYF. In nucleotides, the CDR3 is TGTGCCAGCAGCTTGATTTCTTGGACTAGCGGCCCTGAGCAGTACTTC.